This TCR beta chain is drawn from a study of T cells after yellow fever vaccination. Findings of the study overall: Once the booster was given, most primary-vaccination clones reappeared, at about 95% for CD4 and more than 85% for CD8.

This clonotype has more than one count but fewer than ten. TCR cDNA was made by 5'RACE template switching, adding a universal primer site and UMIs. TCRdb passed the 5' RACE reads through MiXCR, listing each CDR3 protein once. The table has roughly 96,000 distinct CDR3 sequences, approximately 8.4% seen once. This CDR3 is built from 14 residues. CDR1 LGHNA and CDR2 YSLEER come from the germline V gene. V was trimmed by 0 bases and J by 5 bases, leaving 10 bases between them. The specimen was CD8+ T cells not binding an NS4B(214-222) dextramer, sorted from PBMCs, collected less than 18 days after the first yellow fever vaccination. This clonotype was obtained from a young man who received the YFV17D yellow fever vaccine. The gene calls are TRBV4-3 and TRBJ1-1; D uncertain. Here the CDR3 reads CASSQEITRTEAFF. For the CDR3, the DNA is TGCGCCAGCAGCCAAGAAATCACGAGGACTGAAGCTTTCTTT.